Listed here are 11 T cell receptor beta chains from one sample, sequenced in a study of cytomegalovirus exposure and HLA in healthy donors. The PCR ran on 60 Vbeta and 13 Jbeta primers. Only in-frame clones appear in the TCRdb table, and some are missing; sequencing was by immunoSEQ multiplex PCR. The top ten clones hold around 4% of a sample with under 250,000 clones, approximately 82% of them seen once. Input material: PBMCs. All receptors derive from a male donor in good health and CMV-seronegative.

V gene TRBV27 combines with J gene TRBJ1-5, with 8 bases identical to TRBD1. Looked up from germline, CDR1 is MNHEY and CDR2 is SMNVEV (reference sequence). The CDR3 loop spans 15 amino acids. Trimming took 3 bases from V and 4 from J; bases not matched to a gene: 5. Written as DNA, the CDR3 is TGTGCCAGCAGTTTTCAGGGGGCGAGGAATCAGCCCCAGCATTTT. This codes for CASSFQGARNQPQHF.

This clone was detected only once. The chain is built from TRBV18 and TRBJ2-7, with D perhaps TRBD2 (6 bases). Looked up from germline, CDR1 is KGHSH and CDR2 is LQKENI. V was trimmed by 6 bases and J by 0 bases, leaving 15 bases between them. This CDR3 comprises 15 residues. The CDR3 nucleotides read TGTGCCAGCTCCGAGCGGAGCGGGCGCTCCTACGAGCAGTACTTC. The encoded protein is CASSERSGRSYEQYF. Combining the CDR3 with reference TRBV18 and TRBJ2-7 gives the whole variable domain NAGVMQNPRHLVRRRGQEARLRCSPMKGHSHVYWYRQLPEEGLKFMVYLQKENIIDESGMPKERFSAEFPKEGPSILRIQQVVRGDSAAYFCASSERSGRSYEQYFGPGTRLTVT.

The chain uses TRBV5-1 and TRBJ2-1, with 10 bases lining up with TRBD2. Trimming at V came to 6 bases and at J to 5 bases, leaving 5 bases not matched to a gene. Germline V gene sequence: CDR1 SGHRS, CDR2 YFSETQ. This CDR3 is built from 14 residues. The CDR3: CASTPGLANNEQFF. Here the CDR3 DNA reads TGCGCCAGCACGCCGGGACTAGCGAACAATGAGCAGTTCTTC.

This sequence joins TRBV27 and TRBJ2-7; the D gene is possibly TRBD2 (6 bases). CDR3 length: 14 amino acids. CDR1 and CDR2 from the germline V gene are MNHEY and SMNVEV (reference sequence). Trimming pared 4 bases from V and 4 bases from J, leaving 14 bases between. This chain's CDR3 is CASSSRRGIYEQYF. The CDR3 nucleotides read TGTGCCAGCAGTTCTCGCCGGGGGATTTACGAGCAGTACTTC.

The rearrangement uses TRBV7-8 and TRBJ1-1; D uncertain. In germline, CDR1 is SGHVS, CDR2 FQNEAQ. CDR3 length: 13 residues. V was pared by 5 bases and J by 5 bases, with 12 bases between. CDR3 coding DNA: TGTGCCAGCAGCCTCCACGATCGGACTGAAGCTTTCTTT. Protein sequence: CASSLHDRTEAFF.

The CDR3 loop reads CASSLAAASSWEQYF. In nucleotides, the CDR3 is TGTGCCAGCAGCTTAGCGGCGGCGTCGTCCTGGGAGCAGTACTTC. The genes are TRBV7-2 and TRBJ2-7; unclear D gene. V gave up 0 bases and J gave up 7 bases, with 16 bases separating them. Germline V CDR1 and CDR2: SGHTA, FQGNSA. The CDR3 spans 15 residues.

This clone appeared a few times. CDR3 in amino acids: CASSRDFVAGGEEQYF. CDR3 in DNA: TGCGCCAGCAGCCGGGACTTTGTAGCGGGAGGAGAAGAGCAGTACTTC. The chain couples TRBV5-1 to TRBJ2-7; TRBD2 agrees at 10 bases. This CDR3 spans 16 amino acids. Germline CDR1 and CDR2: SGHRS and YFSETQ. J was trimmed by 7 bases and V by 4 bases; bases with no gene match: 14. Based on the CDR3 plus reference TRBV5-1 and TRBJ2-7, the full variable domain is KAGVTQTPRYLIKTRGQQVTLSCSPISGHRSVSWYQQTPGQGLQFLFEYFSETQRNKGNFPGRFSGRQFSNSRSEMNVSTLELGDSALYLCASSRDFVAGGEEQYFGPGTRLTVT.

The chain joins TRBV11-3 to TRBJ2-1, with 8 bases that match TRBD1. Losses at the gene ends were 6 bases for V and 2 bases for J; bases not matched to a gene: 6. Germline CDR1 and CDR2: SGHNT and YENEEA. The CDR3 loop spans 15 amino acids. CDR3 protein: CASSFGQGTYNEQFF. The CDR3 region has the DNA TGTGCCAGCAGTTTCGGACAGGGAACCTACAATGAGCAGTTCTTC.

The rearrangement links TRBV6-1 to TRBJ2-3, with 8 bases fitting TRBD2. The germline CDR1 and CDR2 sequences are MNHNS and SASEGT. V shed 8 bases and J 4 bases; nucleotides not matched to a gene: 11. This CDR3 spans 15 amino acids. CDR3 DNA sequence: TGTGCCAGCTTATTCGGGACTAGAATCGCAGATACGCAGTATTTT. Protein product: CASLFGTRIADTQYF.

This chain joins TRBV7-8 and TRBJ1-5, with 7 positions matching TRBD1. The CDR3 totals 16 residues. The junction had 9 bases not matched to a gene; V was cut back by 5 bases and J by 2 bases. CDR1 is SGHVS, CDR2 FQNEAQ, per germline. CDR3 nucleotides: TGTGCCAGCAGCCCCCGCCATGGGACAGGCAATCAGCCCCAGCATTTT. This codes for CASSPRHGTGNQPQHF.

This clone appeared a few times. The chain uses TRBV6-5 and TRBJ1-5; no clear D gene. With 6 bases removed from V and 9 bases from J, the gap between germline ends came to 18 bases. The CDR3 covers 14 residues. Germline CDR1 reads MNHEY; CDR2 reads SVGAGI. The CDR3 DNA sequence: TGTGCCAGCAGCCAGGCGGACTCCTGGGGGCCCCAGCATTTT. This sequence encodes CASSQADSWGPQHF.